What follows are 17 T cell receptor beta chains derived from one specimen sequenced in a study of T cells in Graves' hyperthyroidism and ophthalmopathy. TCR beta CDR3 region amplification was performed from RNA transcripts. A first-round RT-PCR of the TCR CDR3 used the HTBI primer set. From the multiplex PCR reads, TCRdb called clonotypes with MiXCR, one entry per CDR3 protein. This sample yields about 270,000 distinct CDR3 sequences, of which around 20% are seen a single time; around 65% belongs to the top ten. Sample: blood. The receptors derive from a man aged 25-45 years with Graves' ophthalmopathy.

This clonotype occurred a few times. The J gene is TRBJ1-2, the V gene TRBV7-9; D gene unclear. The CDR3 covers 15 residues. Trimming removed 0 bases at V and 7 bases at J, with 15 bases between. CDR1 is SEHNR, CDR2 FQNEAQ, per germline (reference sequence). The CDR3 region has the DNA TGTGCCAGCAGCTTAGCGGTCGTCCGTCGGGGTGGCTACACCTTC. Protein product: CASSLAVVRRGGYTF. Based on the CDR3 plus reference TRBV7-9 and TRBJ1-2, the full variable domain is DTGVSQNPRHKITKRGQNVTFRCDPISEHNRLYWYRQTLGQGPEFLTYFQNEAQLEKSRLLSDRFSAERPKGSFSTLEIQRTEQGDSAMYLCASSLAVVRRGGYTFGSGTRLTVV.

The sample holds a few counts of this clonotype. The CDR3 sequence is CASGFANPGRYGNTIYF. The CDR3 coding sequence is TGTGCTAGTGGTTTTGCCAACCCGGGTCGATATGGAAACACCATATATTTT. This sequence joins TRBV12-5 and TRBJ1-3; unclear D gene. Germline CDR1 reads LGHNT; CDR2 reads FRNRAP. Trimming cost V 3 bases and J 3 bases, with 18 bases left between them. This CDR3 contains 17 residues.

This clonotype has only a few counts. The chain has TRBV4-1 and TRBJ2-6; D is undetermined. The CDR3 has 16 amino acids. Germline V CDR1 and CDR2: MGHRA, YSYEKL. The V end was cut by 0 bases, the J end by 0 bases, with 6 bases between. Here the CDR3 reads CASSQDRSSGANVLTF. The CDR3 bases are TGCGCCAGCAGCCAAGATAGGAGCTCTGGGGCCAACGTCCTGACTTTC.

The CDR3 sequence: CASSSDLSPQFF. The CDR3 DNA is TGTGCCAGCAGTTCGGACCTTTCCCCGCAGTTCTTC. This chain connects TRBV6-5 to TRBJ2-1; D remains unclear. Deletions cut 4 bases from V and 12 bases from J, with 13 bases between. Germline V gene data show CDR1 as MNHEY and CDR2 as SVGAGI. CDR3 length: 12 amino acids.

This clonotype was seen many times. The rearrangement uses TRBV6-2 or TRBV6-3 and TRBJ1-1; D is unresolved. The germline V gene encodes CDR1 MNHEY and CDR2 SVGEGT. The CDR3 has 15 amino acids. The germline V and J ends were trimmed by 3 bases and 0 bases, with 11 bases remaining between them. The CDR3 nucleotides are TGTGCCAGCAGTTATCGTCAAGGCCTGAACACTGAAGCTTTCTTT. This encodes CASSYRQGLNTEAFF.

V usage is TRBV14 and J usage is TRBJ2-1, with D possibly matching TRBD1 (6 bases). The CDR3 is 16 amino acids. Germline loops: CDR1 SGHDN, CDR2 FVKESK. Between the trimmed V and J ends, which lost 3 bases and 7 bases, there was a span of 19 bases. This CDR3 reads CASSQRQGLGLNEQFF. CDR3 DNA sequence: TGTGCCAGCAGCCAGAGGCAGGGGCTAGGTTTGAATGAGCAGTTCTTC.

Turning to this clonotype: A much larger clone lies one base from this, so it may be a read error. Written as DNA, the CDR3 is TGTGCCAGCAGAGGGACTAGCAGCCTCCCGTACTTC. Translating gives CASRGTSSLPYF. This chain joins TRBV6-1 and TRBJ2-5; 9 positions agree with TRBD2. This CDR3 is 12 amino acids long. The ends lost 6 bases at V and 13 bases at J; junction bases unmatched: 9. Germline V lookup: CDR1 MNHNS, CDR2 SASEGT.

This clonotype was seen ten or more times. This chain connects TRBV24-1 to TRBJ2-5; maybe TRBD2 (5 bases). Trimming removed 8 bases at V and 2 bases at J, with 11 bases between. This CDR3 spans 13 amino acids. Germline assignment: CDR1 KGHDR and CDR2 SFDVKD. CDR3 sequence reads: CATIPRGQETQYF. The DNA of the CDR3 is TGTGCCACCATCCCCCGGGGTCAAGAGACCCAGTACTTC.

This clonotype has a handful of counts. The chain carries TRBV2 and TRBJ2-2; a possible D gene is TRBD1 (5 bases). The germline V gene has CDR1 SNHLY and CDR2 FYNNEI. V lost 6 bases and J 4 bases, leaving 12 bases between the germline ends. The CDR3 covers 14 residues. The CDR3 sequence is CASRGRASTGELFF. CDR3 coding DNA: TGTGCCAGCAGAGGCAGGGCGAGCACCGGGGAGCTGTTTTTT.

This clonotype was recorded at least ten times. The chain is built from TRBV3-1 and TRBJ2-5; 13 bases fit TRBD2. Germline trimming cut 8 bases from V and 3 bases from J; bases unmatched to any gene: 6. The CDR3 contains 15 residues. The germline CDR1 and CDR2 sequences are LGHDT and YNNKEL (reference sequence). CDR3 sequence (DNA): TGTGCCAGCTGCAGGACTAGCGGGGGCGAAGAGACCCAGTACTTC. Its translation: CASCRTSGGEETQYF.

This clonotype was recorded at least ten times. The V call is TRBV28, the J call TRBJ1-5, with TRBD1 as a possible D gene (5 bases). The germline V gene encodes CDR1 MDHEN and CDR2 SYDVKM. V was cut by 8 bases and J by 4 bases, with 9 bases left in between. This CDR3 region has 12 residues. This CDR3 is CASGTVNQPQHF. For the CDR3, the DNA is TGTGCCAGCGGGACGGTGAATCAGCCCCAGCATTTT. The whole variable domain, filled in from reference TRBV28 and TRBJ1-5, reads DVKVTQSSRYLVKRTGEKVFLECVQDMDHENMFWYRQDPGLGLRLIYFSYDVKMKEKGDIPEGYSVSREKKERFSLILESASTNQTSMYLCASGTVNQPQHFGDGTRLSIL.

This clonotype has at least ten counts. The CDR3 loop is CASSLVGGTAHNEQFF. In DNA form, the CDR3 reads TGTGCCAGCAGCTTAGTAGGGGGCACAGCCCACAATGAGCAGTTCTTC. V is TRBV11-1 and J is TRBJ2-1; 7 bases line up with TRBD1. Germline-derived CDR1 and CDR2 are SGHAT and FQDESV (reference sequence). Losses at the gene ends were 1 base for V and 5 bases for J; bases not matched to a gene: 8. This CDR3 has 16 residues. The entire variable domain, with the rest obtained from reference TRBV11-1 and TRBJ2-1, is as follows: EAEVAQSPRYKITEKSQAVAFWCDPISGHATLYWYRQILGQGPELLVQFQDESVVDDSQLPKDRFSAERLKGVDSTLKIQPAELGDSAMYLCASSLVGGTAHNEQFFGPGTRLTVL.

This chain connects TRBV4-1 to TRBJ2-7; TRBD2 matches 7 bases. Germline V gives CDR1 MGHRA, CDR2 YSYEKL. The J segment lost 6 bases and the V segment lost 0 bases, leaving 11 bases of the junction unmatched. This CDR3 contains 16 residues. The CDR3 reads CASSQDAAGLLVEQYF. The CDR3 coding sequence is TGCGCCAGCAGCCAAGACGCAGCGGGACTTTTGGTCGAGCAGTACTTC.

This clonotype occurred many times. V gene TRBV7-9 combines with J gene TRBJ2-1, with 9 bases aligning to TRBD2. V lost 1 base, J lost 6 bases, and 4 bases stayed unmatched. Germline loops: CDR1 SEHNR, CDR2 FQNEAQ (reference sequence). This CDR3 is 15 amino acids long. The CDR3 DNA follows: TGTGCCAGCAGCTTAGGGCTAGCGGGGCGCAATGAGCAGTTCTTC. Translating gives CASSLGLAGRNEQFF.

A few counts support this clonotype. The chain combines TRBV11-3 with TRBJ2-7, with 12 bases lining up with TRBD2. With V trimmed by 5 bases and J by 2 bases, 7 bases remained unmatched. Germline V gene lookup returns CDR1 SGHNT and CDR2 YENEEA. The CDR3 spans 16 residues. CDR3 nucleotides: TGTGCCAGCAGCACTCGACTAGCGGGAGCCGCCTACGAGCAGTACTTC. Translating gives CASSTRLAGAAYEQYF.

This clonotype was detected only a few times. This sequence joins TRBV5-8 and TRBJ2-7; D remains unclear. The V end was cut by 4 bases, the J end by 6 bases, with 8 bases between. The CDR3 covers 11 residues. Germline lookup yields CDR1 SGHTS and CDR2 YDEGEE. The CDR3 region has the DNA TGTGCCAGCAGCCCCCCCCTCGAGCAGTACTTC. Its protein product is CASSPPLEQYF.

This clonotype was detected a few times. A read error may be the cause here, since a much bigger clone is one base away. V gene TRBV12-3 or TRBV12-4 combines with J gene TRBJ2-1; D not certain. The CDR3 totals 16 residues. Trimming left V 5 bases short and J 2 bases short, with 16 bases between. As DNA, the CDR3 is TGTGCCAGCAGTCCCTTAGGGCGTAGCCCCTACAATGAGCAGTTCTTC. Its translation is CASSPLGRSPYNEQFF.